This T cell receptor beta chain was observed in a study of regulatory T cells in long-lasting Graves disease. Study-wide points: The study found persistent patients shared more public clonotypes (approximately 2,700) than new patients (966).

Sample time point: persistent/refractory GD, antithyroid drugs over 5 years with positive TRAb. After RNA was extracted from PBMCs, the TCR library was made from it. Collection of peripheral blood (nine milliliters) was done using EDTA tubes. The CDR3 is 16 residues long. Between the trimmed V and J ends, which lost 2 bases and 3 bases, there was a span of 13 bases. The germline CDR1 and CDR2 sequences are SGHDN and FVKESK. Details on this clonotype: Its antigen is still unknown.

Arm-PCR of CDR3 regions with iRepertoire HTBI primers generated TCR beta libraries. TCRdb reanalysed the multiplex PCR reads using MiXCR and keeps one entry per CDR3 protein. The table shows roughly 400,000 distinct CDR3 sequences, with about 21% occurring only once. This TCR derives from a female donor with Graves disease. The sequencing used peripheral blood mononuclear cells (PBMCs), collected when the disease was refractory, from a patient treated with antithyroid drugs. This chain uses TRBV14 with TRBJ2-2; D unresolved. The CDR3 reads CASSQLPPWDTGELFF. CDR3 coding DNA: TGTGCCAGCAGCCAACTTCCTCCCTGGGACACCGGGGAGCTGTTTTTT.